Shown below are 12 T cell receptor beta chains from a single sample sequenced in a study of identifying expanded T cells in peripheral blood. Assay used: immunoSEQ multiplex PCR; TCRdb lists only in-frame clones, some missing. The data hold about 52,000 clones, with approximately 80% observed a single time. The sequencing sample was made of blood. These receptors were obtained from a person between 18 and 69 years old in good health.

This clone is a singleton in its sample. The V call is TRBV30, the J call TRBJ1-3; tentative D call: TRBD1 (5 bases). Germline CDR1 is GTSNPN and CDR2 is SVGIG (reference sequence). The CDR3 has 12 amino acids. The CDR3 nucleotides are TGTGCTGGTGACAGATCGGGAAACACCATATATTTT. It is translated as CAGDRSGNTIYF.

The CDR3 region is CASSSRTGGGTDTQYF. CDR3 DNA: TGTGCCAGCAGTTCGCGGACAGGGGGAGGGACAGATACGCAGTATTTT. The chain combines TRBV6-5 with TRBJ2-3; the match to TRBD1 covers 10 bases. The CDR3 runs to 16 residues. Germline CDR1 MNHEY, CDR2 SVGAGI. V lost 4 bases and J lost 3; bases outside the gene matches: 7.

This rearrangement joins TRBV19 to TRBJ2-1; TRBD2 aligns across 11 bases. The trim removed 5 bases at V and 10 bases at J, leaving 10 bases unmatched. CDR3 size: 15 residues. Germline loops: CDR1 LNHDA, CDR2 SQIVND (reference sequence). Written as DNA, the CDR3 is TGTGCCAGTAGTTTAGCGGGAGGGCCAGTAAAGGAGCAGTTCTTC. Translation gives CASSLAGGPVKEQFF.

The chain recombines TRBV6-1 with TRBJ1-3, with TRBD1 as a possible D gene (5 bases). The V and J ends lost 8 bases and 4 bases respectively, with 12 bases between them. CDR3 length: 13 amino acids. Germline CDR1 and CDR2: MNHNS and SASEGT. The CDR3 nucleotides read TGTGCCAGCGCGGGGCTAGAAGGAAACACCATATATTTT. Translated: CASAGLEGNTIYF.

This clone has just one count. One end of the junction is discordant with germline, which a read error may explain. The V call is TRBV30, the J call TRBJ2-4; 7 bases agree with TRBD2. CDR3 length: 12 amino acids. Germline V gene sequence: CDR1 GTSNPN, CDR2 SVGIG (reference sequence). The CDR3 DNA reads TGTGCCTGGAGTGTCCGGCGGGAGAAGCTGAACTTC. This gives the protein CAWSVRREKLNF.

The chain joins TRBV29-1 to TRBJ1-2; D unclear. The germline V gene has CDR1 SQVTM and CDR2 ANQGSEA. Trimming pared 6 bases from V and 7 bases from J, leaving 21 bases between. The CDR3 contains 14 residues. The CDR3 sequence is CSVADNSGSSGYTF. The CDR3 nucleotides are TGCAGCGTCGCTGACAATTCAGGCAGTTCTGGCTACACCTTC.

This clone is medium-sized by share. J is TRBJ1-5 and V is TRBV18; maybe TRBD1 (5 bases). Trimming left V 6 bases short and J 4 bases short, with 13 bases between. Germline V gives CDR1 KGHSH, CDR2 LQKENI. CDR3 size: 14 residues. As DNA, the CDR3 is TGTGCCAGCTCCCAACGGGGCGGTAATCAGCCCCAGCATTTT. Translating gives CASSQRGGNQPQHF.

This clone was seen once. The chain combines TRBV6-1 with TRBJ2-5, with 9 bases that match TRBD2. CDR1 and CDR2 from the germline V gene are MNHNS and SASEGT. The length of the CDR3 is 18 residues. V shed 5 bases, J shed 4 bases, and the junction held 17 bases outside the gene matches. CDR3 nucleotide sequence: TGTGCCAGCAGTCAAGGCCCGGGACTAGCTGGGATGGGAGAGACCCAGTACTTC. Translating it yields CASSQGPGLAGMGETQYF.

This clone occurred once. The chain is built from TRBV18 and TRBJ1-3; the D is unclear. The CDR3 covers 15 residues. Trimming removed 3 bases from V and 4 bases from J, with 13 bases in between. Germline assignment: CDR1 KGHSH and CDR2 LQKENI. The CDR3 reads CASSPILGKGNTIYF. The CDR3, as DNA: TGTGCCAGCTCACCTATCCTGGGGAAAGGAAACACCATATATTTT.

The genes are TRBV6-5 and TRBJ2-7; D gene unclear. Trimming removed 7 bases from V and 1 base from J, with 2 bases in between. The CDR3 totals 10 residues. Per the germline V gene, CDR1 is MNHEY and CDR2 is SVGAGI. This CDR3 is CASNSYEQYF. The DNA of the CDR3 is TGTGCCAGCAATTCCTACGAGCAGTACTTC.

CDR3 residues: CAWSVRTGGNQPQHF. DNA for the CDR3: TGTGCCTGGAGTGTACGGACAGGGGGCAATCAGCCCCAGCATTTT. The chain has TRBV30 and TRBJ1-5, with 9 bases fitting TRBD1. The CDR3 runs to 15 residues. CDR1 GTSNPN and CDR2 SVGIG come from the germline V gene (reference sequence). Trimming cost V 0 bases and J 2 bases; bases outside gene matches: 2.

This clone appeared a few times. The gene calls are TRBV28 and TRBJ1-2; 7 positions agree with TRBD1. V lost 6 bases, J lost 8 bases, and 12 bases stayed unmatched. The CDR3 is made up of 14 amino acids. From germline, CDR1 is MDHEN and CDR2 SYDVKM. Here the CDR3 reads CASRSGQRYYGYTF. As DNA, the CDR3 is TGTGCCAGCAGGTCGGGACAGCGGTATTACGGCTACACCTTC.